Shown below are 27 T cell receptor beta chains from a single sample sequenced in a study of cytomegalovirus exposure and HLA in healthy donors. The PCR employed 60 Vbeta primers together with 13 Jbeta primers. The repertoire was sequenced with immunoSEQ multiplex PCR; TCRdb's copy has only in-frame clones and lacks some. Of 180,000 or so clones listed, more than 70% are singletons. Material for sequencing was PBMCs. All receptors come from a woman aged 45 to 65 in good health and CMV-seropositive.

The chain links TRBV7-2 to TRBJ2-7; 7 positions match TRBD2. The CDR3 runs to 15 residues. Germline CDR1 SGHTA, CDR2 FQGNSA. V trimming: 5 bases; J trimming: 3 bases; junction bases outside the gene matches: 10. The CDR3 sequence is CASSLTSRGGYEQYF. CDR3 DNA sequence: TGTGCCAGCAGCCTAACATCACGCGGGGGCTACGAGCAGTACTTC.

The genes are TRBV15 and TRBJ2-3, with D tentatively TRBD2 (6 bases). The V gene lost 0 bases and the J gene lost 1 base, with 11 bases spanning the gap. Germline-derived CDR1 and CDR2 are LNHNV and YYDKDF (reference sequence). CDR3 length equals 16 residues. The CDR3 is CATSRDLASGTDTQYF. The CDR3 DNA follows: TGTGCCACCAGCAGAGATCTGGCTAGCGGCACAGATACGCAGTATTTT.

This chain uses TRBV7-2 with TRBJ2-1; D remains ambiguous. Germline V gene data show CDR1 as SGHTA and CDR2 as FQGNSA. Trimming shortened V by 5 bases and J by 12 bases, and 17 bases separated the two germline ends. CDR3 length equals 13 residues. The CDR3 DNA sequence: TGTGCCAGCAGCCCGCGCTCCATTGGTTGGCAGTTCTTC. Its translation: CASSPRSIGWQFF.

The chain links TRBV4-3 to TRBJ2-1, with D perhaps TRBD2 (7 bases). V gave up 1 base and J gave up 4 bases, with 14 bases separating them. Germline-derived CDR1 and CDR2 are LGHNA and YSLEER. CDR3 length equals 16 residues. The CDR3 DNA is TGCGCCAGCAGCCAAGTAGTACAGGGAGGGTACAATGAGCAGTTCTTC. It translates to CASSQVVQGGYNEQFF.

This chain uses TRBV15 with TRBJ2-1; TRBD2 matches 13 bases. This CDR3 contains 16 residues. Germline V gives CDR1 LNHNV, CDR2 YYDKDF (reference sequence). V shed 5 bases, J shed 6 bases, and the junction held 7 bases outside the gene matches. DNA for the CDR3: TGTGCCACCAGCTCAAGACTAGCGGGGGGCCCCAATGAGCAGTTCTTC. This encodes CATSSRLAGGPNEQFF. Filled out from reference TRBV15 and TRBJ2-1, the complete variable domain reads DAMVIQNPRYQVTQFGKPVTLSCSQTLNHNVMYWYQQKSSQAPKLLFHYYDKDFNNEADTPDNFQSRRPNTSFCFLDIRSPGLGDTAMYLCATSSRLAGGPNEQFFGPGTRLTVL.

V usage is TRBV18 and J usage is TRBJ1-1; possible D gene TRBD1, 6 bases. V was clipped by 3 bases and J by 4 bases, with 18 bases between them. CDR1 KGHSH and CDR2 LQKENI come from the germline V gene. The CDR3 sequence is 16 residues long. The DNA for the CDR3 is TGTGCCAGCTCACCCAAACAGGGCCCTTCTGGCACTGAAGCTTTCTTT. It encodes CASSPKQGPSGTEAFF.

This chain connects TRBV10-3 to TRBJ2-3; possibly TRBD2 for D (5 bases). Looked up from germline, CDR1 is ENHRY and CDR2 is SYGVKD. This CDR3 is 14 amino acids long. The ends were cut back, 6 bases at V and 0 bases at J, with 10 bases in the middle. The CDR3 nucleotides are TGTGCCATCAGGGACTCGGGGAGCACAGATACGCAGTATTTT. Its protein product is CAIRDSGSTDTQYF.

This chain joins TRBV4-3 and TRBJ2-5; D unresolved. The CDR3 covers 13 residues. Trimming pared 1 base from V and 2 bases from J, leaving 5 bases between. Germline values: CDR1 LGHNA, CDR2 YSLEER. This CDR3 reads CASSQAVQETQYF. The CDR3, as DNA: TGCGCCAGCAGCCAAGCAGTACAAGAGACCCAGTACTTC.

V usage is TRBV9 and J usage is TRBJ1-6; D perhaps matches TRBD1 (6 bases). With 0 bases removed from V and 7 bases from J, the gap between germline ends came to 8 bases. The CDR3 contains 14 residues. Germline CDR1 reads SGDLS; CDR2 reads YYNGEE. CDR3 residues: CASSVAGANSPLHF. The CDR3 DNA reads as TGTGCCAGCAGCGTAGCAGGGGCCAATTCACCCCTCCACTTT.

The CDR3 sequence: CASSLASGSTGELFF. CDR3 sequence (DNA): TGTGCCAGCAGCTTGGCTAGCGGGAGCACCGGGGAGCTGTTTTTT. The chain couples TRBV5-4 to TRBJ2-2; TRBD2 matches at 10 bases. The CDR3 runs to 15 residues. V dropped 0 bases and J dropped 4; count of bases not matched to a gene: 0. Germline CDR1 and CDR2: SGHNT and YYREEE (reference sequence).

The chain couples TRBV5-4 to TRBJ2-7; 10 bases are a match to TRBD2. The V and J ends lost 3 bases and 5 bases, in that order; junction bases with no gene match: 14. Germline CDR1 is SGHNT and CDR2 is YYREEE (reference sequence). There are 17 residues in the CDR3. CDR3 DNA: TGTGCCAGCAGCTCCGGACCGGGACTAGCGATCGGCGACGAGCAGTACTTC. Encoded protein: CASSSGPGLAIGDEQYF.

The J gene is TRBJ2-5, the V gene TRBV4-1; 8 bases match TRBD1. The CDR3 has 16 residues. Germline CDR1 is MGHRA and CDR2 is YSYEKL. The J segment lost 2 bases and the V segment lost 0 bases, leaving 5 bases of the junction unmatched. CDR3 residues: CASSQDPGQGQETQYF. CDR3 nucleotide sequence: TGCGCCAGCAGCCAAGATCCCGGACAGGGTCAAGAGACCCAGTACTTC.

The CDR3 protein is CASSDGAGGTDTQYF. The CDR3 DNA reads as TGTGCCAGCAGTGACGGGGCGGGGGGCACAGATACGCAGTATTTT. V is TRBV6-4 and J is TRBJ2-3, with 7 bases matching TRBD2. The J segment lost 1 base and the V segment lost 2 bases, leaving 3 bases of the junction unmatched. This CDR3 comprises 15 residues. Germline V gene data show CDR1 as MRHNA and CDR2 as SNTAGT.

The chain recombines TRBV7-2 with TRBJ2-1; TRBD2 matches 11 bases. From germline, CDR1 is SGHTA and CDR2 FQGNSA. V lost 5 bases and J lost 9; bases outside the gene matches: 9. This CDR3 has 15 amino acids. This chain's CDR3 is CASSAGTSGSGEQFF. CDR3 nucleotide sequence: TGTGCCAGCAGCGCCGGGACTAGCGGATCCGGTGAGCAGTTCTTC.

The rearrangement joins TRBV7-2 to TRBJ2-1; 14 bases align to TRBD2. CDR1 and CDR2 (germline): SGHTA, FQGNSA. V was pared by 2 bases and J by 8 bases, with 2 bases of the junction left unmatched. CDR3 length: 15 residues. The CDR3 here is CASSLRLAGGDEQFF. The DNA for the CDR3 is TGTGCCAGCAGCTTAAGACTAGCGGGAGGGGATGAGCAGTTCTTC.

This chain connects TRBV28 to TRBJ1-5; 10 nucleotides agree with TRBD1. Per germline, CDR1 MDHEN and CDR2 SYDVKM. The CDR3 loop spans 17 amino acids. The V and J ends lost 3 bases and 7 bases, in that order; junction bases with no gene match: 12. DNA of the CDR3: TGTGCCAGCAGTTTGTGGCCTGGGACAGGGGTGGGACAGCCCCAGCATTTT. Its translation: CASSLWPGTGVGQPQHF.

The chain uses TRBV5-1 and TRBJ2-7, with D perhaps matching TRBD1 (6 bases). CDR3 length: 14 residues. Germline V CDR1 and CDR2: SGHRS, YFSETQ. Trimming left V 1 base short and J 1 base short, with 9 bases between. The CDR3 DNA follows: TGCGCCAGCAGCTTGACACAGGGATCCTACGAGCAGTACTTC. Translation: CASSLTQGSYEQYF.

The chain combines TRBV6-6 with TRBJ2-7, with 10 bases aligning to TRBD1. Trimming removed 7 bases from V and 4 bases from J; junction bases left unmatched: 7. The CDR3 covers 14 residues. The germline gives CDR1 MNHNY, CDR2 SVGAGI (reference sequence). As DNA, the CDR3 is TGTGCCAGCACCCCCCGGGACAGGGGATACGAGCAGTACTTC. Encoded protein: CASTPRDRGYEQYF.

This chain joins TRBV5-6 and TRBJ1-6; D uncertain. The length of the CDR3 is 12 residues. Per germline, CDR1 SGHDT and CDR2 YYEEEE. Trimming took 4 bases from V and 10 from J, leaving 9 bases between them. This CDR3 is CASSVMGSPLHF. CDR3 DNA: TGTGCCAGCAGCGTTATGGGCTCACCCCTCCACTTT.

The CDR3 DNA reads as TGTGCCAGTAGTATCGGGAGATGGGCGGACACTGAAGCTTTCTTT. Protein sequence: CASSIGRWADTEAFF. The gene calls are TRBV19 and TRBJ1-1, with unresolved D. V lost 3 bases to trimming and J lost 3 bases, with 14 bases between them. The CDR3 is 15 residues long. Germline loops: CDR1 LNHDA, CDR2 SQIVND (reference sequence).

CDR3 region: CASSRGTSGRVDTQYF. The CDR3 DNA sequence: TGTGCCAGCAGCCGCGGGACTAGCGGGAGGGTAGATACGCAGTATTTT. The chain couples TRBV11-3 to TRBJ2-3; 16 nucleotides align to TRBD2. The CDR3 runs 16 residues. Per the germline V gene, CDR1 is SGHNT and CDR2 is YENEEA. With V trimmed by 5 bases and J by 5 bases, 4 bases remained unmatched.

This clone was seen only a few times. CDR3 region: CASSNDGAGQETQYF. The CDR3 bases are TGCGCCAGCAGCAATGACGGAGCGGGGCAGGAGACCCAGTACTTC. V and J are TRBV5-1 and TRBJ2-5, with 7 bases aligning to TRBD2. The CDR3 length is 15 residues. With 4 bases clipped from V and 5 bases from J, the junction kept 11 bases outside the gene matches. Germline CDR1 and CDR2: SGHRS and YFSETQ.

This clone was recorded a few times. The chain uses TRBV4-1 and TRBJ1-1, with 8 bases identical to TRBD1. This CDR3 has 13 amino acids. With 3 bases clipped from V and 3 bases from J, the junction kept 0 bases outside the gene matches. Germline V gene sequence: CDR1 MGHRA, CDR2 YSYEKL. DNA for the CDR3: TGCGCCAGCAGCCAGACAGGGGACACTGAAGCTTTCTTT. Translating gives CASSQTGDTEAFF.

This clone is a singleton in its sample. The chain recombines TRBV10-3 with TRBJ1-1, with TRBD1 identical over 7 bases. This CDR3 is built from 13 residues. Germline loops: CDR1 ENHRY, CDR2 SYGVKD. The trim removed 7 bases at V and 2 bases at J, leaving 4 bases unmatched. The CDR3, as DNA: TGTGCCATCACGGGACAGCCCAACACTGAAGCTTTCTTT. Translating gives CAITGQPNTEAFF.

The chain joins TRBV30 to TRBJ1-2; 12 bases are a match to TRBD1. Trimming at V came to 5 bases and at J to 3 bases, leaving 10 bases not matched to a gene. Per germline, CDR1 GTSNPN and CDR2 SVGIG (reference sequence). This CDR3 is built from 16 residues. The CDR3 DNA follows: TGTGCCTGGCACGGGCAGGGACAGGGGGCATACTATGGCTACACCTTC. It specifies CAWHGQGQGAYYGYTF. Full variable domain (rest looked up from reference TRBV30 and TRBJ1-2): SQTIHQWPATLVQPVGSPLSLECTVEGTSNPNLYWYRQAAGRGLQLLFYSVGIGQISSEVPQNLSASRPQDRQFILSSKKLLLSDSGFYLCAWHGQGQGAYYGYTFGSGTRLTVV.

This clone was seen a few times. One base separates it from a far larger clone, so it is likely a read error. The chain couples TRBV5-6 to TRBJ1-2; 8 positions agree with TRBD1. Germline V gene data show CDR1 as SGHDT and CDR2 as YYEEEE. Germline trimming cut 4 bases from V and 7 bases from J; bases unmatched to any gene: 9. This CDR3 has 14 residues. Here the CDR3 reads CASSPDRVGSGYTF. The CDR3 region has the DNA TGTGCCAGCAGCCCGGACAGGGTCGGCAGTGGCTACACCTTC.

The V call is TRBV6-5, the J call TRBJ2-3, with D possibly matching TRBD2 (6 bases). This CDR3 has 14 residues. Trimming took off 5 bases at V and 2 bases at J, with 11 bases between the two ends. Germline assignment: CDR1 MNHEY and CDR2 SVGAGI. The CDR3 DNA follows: TGTGCCAGCAGTGCGGGACTCGTCACAGATACGCAGTATTTT. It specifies CASSAGLVTDTQYF.